This TCR beta chain was recovered during a study of T cell responses to AZD1222 COVID-19 vaccine. Using immunoSEQ multiplex PCR, the repertoire was profiled, and TCRdb retains in-frame clones only, with some absent. This sample has 150,000 to 200,000 clones; approximately 94% occur once, and the top ten carry over 7.5%. Germline loops: CDR1 SGHNT, CDR2 YYREEE (reference sequence). The CDR3 has 12 residues. V gave up 1 base and J gave up 4 bases, with 5 bases separating them. The source is an adult in good health. The chain has TRBV5-4 and TRBJ2-5, with D unclear. The specimen was peripheral blood, collected on day 0 of AZD1222 vaccination. CDR3 amino acids: CASSLISETQYF. CDR3 DNA sequence: TGTGCCAGCAGCTTGATCTCAGAGACCCAGTACTTC.